This entry describes one TCR beta chain. Its antigen is currently unknown. 13 Jbeta primers and 60 Vbeta primers were used for the PCR. Only in-frame clones appear in the TCRdb table, and some are missing; sequencing was by immunoSEQ multiplex PCR. The sample carries some 150,000 clones, 60% to 80% recorded once. The CDR3 has 14 residues. Trimming cost V 5 bases and J 8 bases; bases outside gene matches: 7. Germline V gene sequence: CDR1 LNHDA, CDR2 SQIVND (reference sequence). The data are from a study of cytomegalovirus exposure and HLA in healthy donors. General study results and limits: According to a later analysis, donors in an Asian-associated ancestry cluster reportedly had fewer N-insertions than the approximately 730-donor mean. Researchers had no immune exposure information except CMV serostatus available. Association of approximately 18,000 TCR beta sequences with HLA alleles was found at 0.05 false discovery rate in a later analysis. Across all donors, roughly uniform sequencing depth was an assumption of the presence/absence analyses.

This TCR derives from a man in his forties in good health and CMV-seropositive. V and J are TRBV19 and TRBJ1-4, with 8 bases aligning to TRBD1. The specimen sequenced was PBMCs. The CDR3 nucleotides read TGTGCCAGTAGTTCAGGGGGCGGTAAGGAAAAACTGTTTTTT. Translated: CASSSGGGKEKLFF. Supplemented by reference TRBV19 and TRBJ1-4, the full variable domain reads DGGITQSPKYLFRKEGQNVTLSCEQNLNHDAMYWYRQDPGQGLRLIYYSQIVNDFQKGDIAEGYSVSREKKESFPLTVTSAQKNPTAFYLCASSSGGGKEKLFFGSGTQLSVL.